One and the same sample provided the 2 T cell receptor beta chains below, sequenced in a study of regulatory T cells in long-lasting Graves disease. Time point given: newly diagnosed GD, antithyroid drugs for less than 3 months. The TCR library was made from RNA that had been extracted from PBMCs in TRIzol. According to the study, TCR beta libraries were built with iRepertoire HTBI primers and CDR3-region Arm-PCR. TCRdb itself ran the multiplex PCR reads through MiXCR, one entry per CDR3 protein. The sample consists of under 700,000 distinct CDR3 sequences, 15% to 20% of them appearing once. In addition, the sample was reused for a study of T cells in Graves' hyperthyroidism and ophthalmopathy.

The starting material was peripheral blood mononuclear cells (PBMCs), obtained at new diagnosis, from a patient treated with antithyroid drugs. The origin of the receptors is a woman aged 35-60 years with Graves disease.

There are a few counts of this clonotype. This chain connects TRBV5-1 to TRBJ1-1; possible D gene TRBD1, 6 bases. Germline-derived CDR1 and CDR2 are SGHRS and YFSETQ. The CDR3 has 15 amino acids. Trimming took 4 bases from V and 5 from J, leaving 18 bases between them. CDR3: CASSGGGARGTEAFF. The DNA for the CDR3 is TGCGCCAGCAGCGGGGGGGGGGCGCGGGGGACTGAAGCTTTCTTT.

This clonotype was recorded at least ten times. The chain combines TRBV4-2 with TRBJ2-7; D is unclear. The CDR3 runs to 13 residues. The V and J ends lost 4 bases and 4 bases respectively, with 11 bases between them. CDR1 and CDR2 from the germline V gene are LGHNA and YNFKEQ. The CDR3 reads CASSPRTAYEQYF. CDR3 DNA: TGTGCCAGCAGCCCTCGGACCGCTTACGAGCAGTACTTC.